The next 10 T cell receptor beta chains were all read from a single sample in a study of cytotoxic CD8 clonotypes in ibrutinib-treated CLL. Method: immunoSEQ multiplex PCR; TCRdb's copy keeps in-frame clones and lacks some. The sample contains 140,000 to 150,000 clones, 70% to 80% of which appear only once. The sequences come from PBMCs, collected after 24 months of ibrutinib treatment. The source of these receptors is a human donor with chronic lymphocytic leukemia.

This clone was seen repeatedly, ten times or more. The V call is TRBV7-9, the J call TRBJ2-3, with D perhaps being TRBD1 or TRBD2 (6 bases each). This CDR3 comprises 14 residues. The germline CDR1 and CDR2 sequences are SEHNR and FQNEAQ (reference sequence). The CDR3 region is CASAPPGAGDTQYF. DNA of the CDR3: TGTGCTTCCGCCCCTCCGGGGGCGGGGGATACGCAGTATTTT.

This clone was counted once. V and J are TRBV19 and TRBJ2-1; TRBD2 agrees at 13 bases. Trimming removed 6 bases from V and 0 bases from J; junction bases left unmatched: 5. The CDR3 is 17 amino acids. The germline gives CDR1 LNHDA, CDR2 SQIVND (reference sequence). In nucleotides, the CDR3 is TGTGCCAGTAGGACTAGCGGGAGGAGGAGCTCCTACAATGAGCAGTTCTTC. It encodes CASRTSGRRSSYNEQFF.

This clone came up a few times. V gene TRBV9 combines with J gene TRBJ1-1; D is perhaps TRBD1 (6 bases). Germline V gives CDR1 SGDLS, CDR2 YYNGEE. With 3 bases removed from V and 8 bases from J, the gap between germline ends came to 11 bases. The CDR3 extends over 12 amino acids. CDR3 coding DNA: TGTGCCAGCAGCGGCAAGGGGGTGGAAGCTTTCTTT. Translation: CASSGKGVEAFF. The full variable domain, with the rest looked up from reference TRBV9 and TRBJ1-1, is DSGVTQTPKHLITATGQRVTLRCSPRSGDLSVYWYQQSLDQGLQFLIQYYNGEERAKGNILERFSAQQFPDLHSELNLSSLELGDSALYFCASSGKGVEAFFGQGTRLTVV.

The J gene is TRBJ1-1, the V gene TRBV5-1; a possible D gene is TRBD1 (5 bases). The CDR3 covers 16 residues. CDR1 is SGHRS and CDR2 is YFSETQ in the germline V gene. V dropped 0 bases and J dropped 0 bases, with 12 bases sitting between them. The CDR3 protein is CASSLAAGSLNTEAFF. The CDR3 coding sequence is TGCGCCAGCAGCTTGGCGGCAGGGTCCCTGAACACTGAAGCTTTCTTT.

This clone was detected once. The chain couples TRBV19 to TRBJ1-1; D gene uncertain. The germline V gene has CDR1 LNHDA and CDR2 SQIVND (reference sequence). This CDR3 spans 13 amino acids. V was shortened by 7 bases and J by 5 bases, with 14 bases between the two germline ends. The CDR3 region has the DNA TGTGCCAGTAATTTACGGGGTCGGACTGAAGCTTTCTTT. Protein sequence: CASNLRGRTEAFF.

The CDR3 region is CAWSVTAGGETQYF. CDR3 in DNA: TGTGCCTGGAGTGTAACAGCAGGTGGAGAGACCCAGTACTTC. The rearrangement joins TRBV30 to TRBJ2-5, with no clear D. V was clipped by 0 bases and J by 4 bases, with 12 bases between them. The CDR3 has 14 amino acids. The germline V gene has CDR1 GTSNPN and CDR2 SVGIG (reference sequence). The full variable domain, rest sourced from reference TRBV30 and TRBJ2-5, is SQTIHQWPATLVQPVGSPLSLECTVEGTSNPNLYWYRQAAGRGLQLLFYSVGIGQISSEVPQNLSASRPQDRQFILSSKKLLLSDSGFYLCAWSVTAGGETQYFGPGTRLLVL.

V and J are TRBV28 and TRBJ1-1; D is possibly TRBD1 (5 bases). Trimming cost V 2 bases and J 1 base, with 11 bases left between them. Germline CDR1 reads MDHEN; CDR2 reads SYDVKM. The CDR3 is 15 amino acids. This CDR3 is CASSLSGAGNTEAFF. The CDR3 nucleotides read TGTGCCAGCAGTTTAAGCGGGGCTGGGAACACTGAAGCTTTCTTT.

This clone was seen only once. The V gene is TRBV18, the J gene TRBJ2-2; unclear D gene. V dropped 3 bases and J dropped 6 bases, with 5 bases sitting between them. Germline values: CDR1 KGHSH, CDR2 LQKENI. This CDR3 has 12 residues. The CDR3 DNA sequence: TGTGCCAGCTCACCTTCTCCCGGGGAGCTGTTTTTT. It encodes CASSPSPGELFF.

The chain uses TRBV5-1 and TRBJ2-3; perhaps TRBD2 as D (6 bases). Germline values: CDR1 SGHRS, CDR2 YFSETQ. The V and J ends lost 4 bases and 0 bases respectively, with 9 bases between them. CDR3 size: 14 residues. DNA for the CDR3: TGCGCCAGCAGCCTCCGGGGGAGCACAGATACGCAGTATTTT. Encoded protein: CASSLRGSTDTQYF.

This rearrangement joins TRBV10-2 to TRBJ2-1; D may be TRBD2 (7 bases). The germline gives CDR1 WSHSY, CDR2 SAAADI. Between the trimmed V and J ends, which lost 1 base and 5 bases, there was a span of 12 bases. CDR3 length: 15 residues. As DNA, the CDR3 is TGCGCCAGCAGTGAGTGGGGGGAGGGGGACAATGAGCAGTTCTTC. Residues: CASSEWGEGDNEQFF.